This TCR beta chain is drawn from a study of blood T cell repertoires in COVID-19. Authors' processing steps: Counts of nucleated cells, estimated from reference gene primer amplification, were obtained. Profiling relied on immunoSEQ multiplex PCR, and the TCRdb table lists in-frame clones only, not all of them. For V, J and clone size, that table is used; D and trimming come from the DNA. The sample contains 100,000 to 150,000 clones, 79% of which appear only once. The CDR3 loop spans 14 amino acids. The germline gives CDR1 SGHRS, CDR2 YFSETQ. Trimming cost V 6 bases and J 5 bases, with 18 bases left between them.

The chain links TRBV5-1 to TRBJ2-7; tentatively, D is TRBD2 (6 bases). The source of this sequence is a man in his forties or fifties with active or convalescent COVID-19. Sequenced: peripheral blood. The CDR3 loop is CASTPGGPRDEQYF. The CDR3 coding sequence is TGCGCCAGCACCCCCGGGGGTCCCAGGGACGAGCAGTACTTC.